Reported below is one TCR beta chain. Its antigen is not known. Vbeta (60) and Jbeta (13) primers were used in the PCR. The assay was immunoSEQ multiplex PCR, and TCRdb's table has in-frame clones only and misses some. The sample yields 150,000 to 180,000 clones, approximately 80% seen once. The data originate from a study of cytomegalovirus exposure and HLA in healthy donors. This CDR3 spans 18 amino acids. Losses at the gene ends were 3 bases for V and 5 bases for J; bases not matched to a gene: 13. Per the germline V gene, CDR1 is LNHNV and CDR2 is YYDKDF (reference sequence). General study findings and limits: A later analysis showed that HLA-associated TCR beta chains had undergone more clonal expansion than equally common others. Across donors, presence/absence analyses took sequencing depth to be roughly uniform.

Sequencing was carried out using PBMCs. The gene calls are TRBV15 and TRBJ2-3; 11 bases match TRBD2. This TCR was recovered from a man aged 25 to 45 in good health and CMV-seropositive. The CDR3 region is CATSRGGTSGAGGDTQYF. The DNA of the CDR3 is TGTGCCACCAGCAGGGGAGGGACTAGCGGAGCGGGCGGAGATACGCAGTATTTT. The full variable domain, rest sourced from reference TRBV15 and TRBJ2-3, is DAMVIQNPRYQVTQFGKPVTLSCSQTLNHNVMYWYQQKSSQAPKLLFHYYDKDFNNEADTPDNFQSRRPNTSFCFLDIRSPGLGDTAMYLCATSRGGTSGAGGDTQYFGPGTRLTVL.